Below are 11 T cell receptor beta chains sequenced from a single sample in a study of T cell responses to AZD1222 COVID-19 vaccine. Some clones are missing from TCRdb's copy, which holds only in-frame ones; the method was immunoSEQ multiplex PCR. The table has some 74,000 clones, 90% seen once. The input for sequencing was peripheral blood, taken 28 days after the second AZD1222 dose. These receptors came from an adult who received the AZD1222 COVID-19 vaccine.

The chain links TRBV19 to TRBJ1-2; TRBD1 aligns across 8 bases. CDR1 and CDR2 from the germline V gene are LNHDA and SQIVND (reference sequence). Losses at the gene ends were 5 bases for V and 4 bases for J; bases not matched to a gene: 9. The CDR3 consists of 15 residues. For the CDR3, the DNA is TGTGCCAGTAGTTCCCGGACAGGGACAACCTATGGCTACACCTTC. It translates to CASSSRTGTTYGYTF.

In its sample, this clone was seen a few times. V is TRBV24-1 and J is TRBJ1-2; 7 nucleotides line up with TRBD1. The ends lost 2 bases at V and 4 bases at J; junction bases unmatched: 3. In germline, CDR1 is KGHDR, CDR2 SFDVKD. The CDR3 has 14 amino acids. CDR3 loop: CATSDSGGSYGYTF. DNA of the CDR3: TGTGCCACCAGTGATTCAGGGGGGAGCTATGGCTACACCTTC.

V usage is TRBV2 and J usage is TRBJ1-1, with D perhaps matching TRBD1 (6 bases). The V and J ends lost 3 bases and 3 bases respectively, with 11 bases between them. Germline CDR1 and CDR2: SNHLY and FYNNEI. This CDR3 is 14 amino acids long. CDR3 nucleotides: TGTGCCAGCAGTGAGTGGGGGGCGGACACTGAAGCTTTCTTT. Translated, it gives CASSEWGADTEAFF.

The chain has TRBV23-1 and TRBJ2-6; no reliable D call. TRBV23-1 carries the ORF label, with uncertain function. This CDR3 is 21 amino acids long. With 0 bases removed from V and 1 base from J, the gap between germline ends came to 22 bases. CDR3 amino acids: CASSQSLDGCSAVSGANVLTF. The CDR3 region has the DNA TGCGCCAGCAGTCAATCCCTCGACGGGTGCTCGGCTGTATCTGGGGCCAACGTCCTGACTTTC.

This sequence joins TRBV9 and TRBJ2-7; possibly TRBD1 for D (6 bases). V was trimmed by 4 bases and J by 1 base, leaving 12 bases between them. The CDR3 covers 14 residues. Germline assignment: CDR1 SGDLS and CDR2 YYNGEE. For the CDR3, the DNA is TGTGCCAGCAGCTTACAAGGGGGATCCTACGAGCAGTACTTC. Its protein product is CASSLQGGSYEQYF. The entire variable domain, with the rest obtained from reference TRBV9 and TRBJ2-7, is as follows: DSGVTQTPKHLITATGQRVTLRCSPRSGDLSVYWYQQSLDQGLQFLIQYYNGEERAKGNILERFSAQQFPDLHSELNLSSLELGDSALYFCASSLQGGSYEQYFGPGTRLTVT.

The chain employs TRBV29-1 and TRBJ2-7, with unresolved D. Trimming took 0 bases from V and 6 from J, leaving 9 bases between them. The length of the CDR3 is 12 residues. The V gene's germline CDR1 is SQVTM and CDR2 ANQGSEA. CDR3 sequence (DNA): TGCAGCGTTGAAGATGGGCAGCGCGAGCAGTACTTC. This translates into CSVEDGQREQYF.

This sequence joins TRBV28 and TRBJ1-1, with a tentative D call TRBD1 (6 bases). There are 14 residues in the CDR3. V was cut by 3 bases and J by 0 bases, with 8 bases left in between. The germline CDR1 and CDR2 sequences are MDHEN and SYDVKM. The CDR3 DNA sequence: TGTGCCAGCAGTTTTGGGGGCATGAACACTGAAGCTTTCTTT. This translates into CASSFGGMNTEAFF.

The genes are TRBV4-1 and TRBJ2-5; TRBD2 aligns across 8 bases. From germline, CDR1 is MGHRA and CDR2 YSYEKL. The CDR3 sequence is 19 residues long. Losses at the gene ends were 3 bases for V and 6 bases for J; bases not matched to a gene: 21. The CDR3 bases are TGCGCCAGCAGCCACGGACGACCACGGGGGGGCGAGCATGAGAAGACCCAGTACTTC. This gives the protein CASSHGRPRGGEHEKTQYF.

In DNA form, the CDR3 reads TGTGCCAGCAGTTACTCAAGACAGGGGGCCAATGAGCAGTTCTTC. Residues: CASSYSRQGANEQFF. The chain employs TRBV6-2 or TRBV6-3 and TRBJ2-1; 10 nucleotides align to TRBD1. The germline V gene encodes CDR1 MNHEY and CDR2 SVGEGT. The ends lost 0 bases at V and 6 bases at J; junction bases unmatched: 2. The length of the CDR3 is 15 residues.

The V gene is TRBV3-1 (or the pseudogene TRBV3-2), the J gene TRBJ2-1; no reliable D call. CDR1 and CDR2 (germline): LGHDT, YNNKEL (reference sequence). This CDR3 spans 11 amino acids. The V end was cut by 4 bases, the J end by 6 bases, with 4 bases between. CDR3 nucleotide sequence: TGTGCCAGCAGCCCGGGCAATGAGCAGTTCTTC. It encodes CASSPGNEQFF.

The J gene is TRBJ2-3, the V gene TRBV7-3; D perhaps matches TRBD2 (5 bases). The CDR3 runs 15 residues. The ends were cut back, 5 bases at V and 3 bases at J, with 15 bases in the middle. In germline, CDR1 is SGHTA, CDR2 FQGTGA. The CDR3 nucleotides read TGTGCCAGCAGCCCGGGGAGTCCACGGACAGATACGCAGTATTTT. This translates into CASSPGSPRTDTQYF.